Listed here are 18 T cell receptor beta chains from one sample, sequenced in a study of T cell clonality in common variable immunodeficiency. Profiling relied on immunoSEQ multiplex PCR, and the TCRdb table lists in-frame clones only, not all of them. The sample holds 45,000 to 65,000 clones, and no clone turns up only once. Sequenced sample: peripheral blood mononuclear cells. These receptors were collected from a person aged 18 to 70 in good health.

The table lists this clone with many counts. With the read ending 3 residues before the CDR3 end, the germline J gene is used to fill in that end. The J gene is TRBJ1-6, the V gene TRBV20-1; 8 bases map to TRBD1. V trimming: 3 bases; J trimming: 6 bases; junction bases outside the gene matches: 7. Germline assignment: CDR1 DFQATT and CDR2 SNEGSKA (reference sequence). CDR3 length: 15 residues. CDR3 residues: CSARAATGANSPLHF. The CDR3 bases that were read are TGCAGTGCTAGGGCCGCGACAGGGGCTAATTCACCC.

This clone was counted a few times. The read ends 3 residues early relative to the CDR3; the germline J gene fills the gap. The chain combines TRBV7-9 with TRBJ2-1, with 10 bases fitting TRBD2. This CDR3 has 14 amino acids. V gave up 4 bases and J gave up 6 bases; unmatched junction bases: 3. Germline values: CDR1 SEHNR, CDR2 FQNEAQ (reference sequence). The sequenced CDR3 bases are TGTGCCAGCAGCTGGACTAGCGGAGTCAATGAG. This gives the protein CASSWTSGVNE. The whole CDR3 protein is CASSWTSGVNEQFF.

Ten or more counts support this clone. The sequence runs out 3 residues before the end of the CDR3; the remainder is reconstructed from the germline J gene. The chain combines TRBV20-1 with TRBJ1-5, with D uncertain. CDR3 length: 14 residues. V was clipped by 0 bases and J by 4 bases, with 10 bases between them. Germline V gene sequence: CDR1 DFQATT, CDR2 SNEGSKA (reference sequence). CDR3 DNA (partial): TGCAGTGCTAGAGATCAGAGATATAATCAGCCC. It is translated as CSARDQRYNQP. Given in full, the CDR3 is CSARDQRYNQPQHF.

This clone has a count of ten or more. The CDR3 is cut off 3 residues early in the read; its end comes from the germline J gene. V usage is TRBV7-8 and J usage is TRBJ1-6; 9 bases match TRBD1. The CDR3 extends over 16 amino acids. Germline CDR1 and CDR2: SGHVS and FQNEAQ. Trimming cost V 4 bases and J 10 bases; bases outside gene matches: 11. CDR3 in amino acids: CASSSGPGQGRSPLHF. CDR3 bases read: TGTGCCAGCAGCTCGGGCCCGGGACAGGGCCGGTCACCC.

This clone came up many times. CDR3 bases read: TGCGCCAGCAGCTTACGTGAGAGCGGAGAACTCAATGAG. Its protein product is CASSLRESGELNE. In full, the CDR3 is CASSLRESGELNEQFF. The V gene is TRBV5-1, the J gene TRBJ2-1; D possibly corresponds to TRBD2 (5 bases). The sequence runs out 3 residues before the end of the CDR3; the remainder is reconstructed from the germline J gene. The germline gives CDR1 SGHRS, CDR2 YFSETQ. With 2 bases removed from V and 6 bases from J, the gap between germline ends came to 18 bases. This CDR3 has 16 residues.

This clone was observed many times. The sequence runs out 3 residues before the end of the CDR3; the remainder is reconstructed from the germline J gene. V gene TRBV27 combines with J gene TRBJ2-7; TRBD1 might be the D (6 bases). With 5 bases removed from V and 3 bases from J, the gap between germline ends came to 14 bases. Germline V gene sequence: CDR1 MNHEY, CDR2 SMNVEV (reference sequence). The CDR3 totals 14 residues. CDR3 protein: CASSRTGSNYEQYF. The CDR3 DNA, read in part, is TGTGCCAGCAGTCGCACAGGGTCGAACTACGAG.

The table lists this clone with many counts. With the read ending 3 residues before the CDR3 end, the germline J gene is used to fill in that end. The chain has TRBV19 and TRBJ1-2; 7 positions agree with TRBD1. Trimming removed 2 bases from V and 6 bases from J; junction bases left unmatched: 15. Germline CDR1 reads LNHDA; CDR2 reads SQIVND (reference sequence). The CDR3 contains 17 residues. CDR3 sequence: CASSIRRGPIIGDGYTF. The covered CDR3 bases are TGTGCCAGTAGTATAAGGAGGGGGCCTATAATTGGGGATGGC.

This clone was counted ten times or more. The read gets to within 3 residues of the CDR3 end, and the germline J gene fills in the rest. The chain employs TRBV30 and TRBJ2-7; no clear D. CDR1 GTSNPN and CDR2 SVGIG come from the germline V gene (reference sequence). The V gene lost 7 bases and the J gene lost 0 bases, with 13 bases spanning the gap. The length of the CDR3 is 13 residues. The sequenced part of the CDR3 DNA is TGTGCCTATAGAACCGGGTCCTCCTACGAG. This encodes CAYRTGSSYE. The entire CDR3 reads CAYRTGSSYEQYF.

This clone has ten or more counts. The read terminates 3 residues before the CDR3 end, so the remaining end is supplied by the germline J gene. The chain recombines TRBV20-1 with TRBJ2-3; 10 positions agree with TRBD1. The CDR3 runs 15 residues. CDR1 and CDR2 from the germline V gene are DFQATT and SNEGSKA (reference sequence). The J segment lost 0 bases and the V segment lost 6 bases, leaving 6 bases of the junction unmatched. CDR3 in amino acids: CSATPGQGSTDTQYF. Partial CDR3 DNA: TGCAGTGCGACCCCGGGACAGGGGAGCACAGATACG.

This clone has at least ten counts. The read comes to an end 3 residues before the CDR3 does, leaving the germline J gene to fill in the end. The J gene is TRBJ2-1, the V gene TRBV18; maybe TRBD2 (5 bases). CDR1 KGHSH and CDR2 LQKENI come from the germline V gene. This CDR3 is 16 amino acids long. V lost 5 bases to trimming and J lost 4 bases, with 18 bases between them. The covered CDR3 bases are TGTGCCAGCTCATCACTTGATCAGCGGAATTACAATGAG. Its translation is CASSSLDQRNYNE. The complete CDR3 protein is CASSSLDQRNYNEQFF.

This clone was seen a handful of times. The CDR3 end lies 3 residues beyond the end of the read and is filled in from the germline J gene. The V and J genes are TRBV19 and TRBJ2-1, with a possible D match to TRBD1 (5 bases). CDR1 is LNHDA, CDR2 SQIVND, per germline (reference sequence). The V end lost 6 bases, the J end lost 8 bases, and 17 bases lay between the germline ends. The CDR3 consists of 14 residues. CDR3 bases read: TGTGCCAGTAGCACGCTGGCAGGGCGGCATGAG. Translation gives CASSTLAGRHE. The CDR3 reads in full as CASSTLAGRHEQFF.

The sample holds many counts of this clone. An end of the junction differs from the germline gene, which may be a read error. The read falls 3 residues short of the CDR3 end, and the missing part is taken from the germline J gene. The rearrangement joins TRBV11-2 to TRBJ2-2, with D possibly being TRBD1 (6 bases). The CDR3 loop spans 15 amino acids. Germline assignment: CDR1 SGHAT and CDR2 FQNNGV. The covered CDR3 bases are TGTGCCGGCAGCAAGCCCGGGACACTAACCGGGGAG. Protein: CAGSKPGTLTGE. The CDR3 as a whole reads CAGSKPGTLTGELFF.

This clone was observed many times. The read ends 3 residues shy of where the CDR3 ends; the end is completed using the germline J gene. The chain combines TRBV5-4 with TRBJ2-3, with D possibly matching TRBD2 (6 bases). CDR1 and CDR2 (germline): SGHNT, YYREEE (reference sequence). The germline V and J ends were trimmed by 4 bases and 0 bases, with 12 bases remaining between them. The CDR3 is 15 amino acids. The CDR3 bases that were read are TGTGCCAGCAGCCCGGGACTGGCTAGCACAGATACG. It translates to CASSPGLASTDT. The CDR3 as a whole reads CASSPGLASTDTQYF.

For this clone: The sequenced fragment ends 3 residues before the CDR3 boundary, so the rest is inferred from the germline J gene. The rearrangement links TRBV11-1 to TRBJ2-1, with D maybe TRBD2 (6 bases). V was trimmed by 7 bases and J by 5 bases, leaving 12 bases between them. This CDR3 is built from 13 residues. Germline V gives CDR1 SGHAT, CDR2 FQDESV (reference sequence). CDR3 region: CASTLGGNNEQFF. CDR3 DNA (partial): TGTGCCAGCACCCTGGGGGGAAACAATGAG.

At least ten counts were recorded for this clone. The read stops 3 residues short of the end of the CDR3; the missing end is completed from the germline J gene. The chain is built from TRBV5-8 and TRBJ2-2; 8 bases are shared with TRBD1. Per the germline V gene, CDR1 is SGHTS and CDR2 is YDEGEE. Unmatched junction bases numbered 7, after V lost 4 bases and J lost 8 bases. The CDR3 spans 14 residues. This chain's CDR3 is CASSPGQGLGELFF. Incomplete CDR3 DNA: TGTGCCAGCAGCCCCGGACAGGGTCTAGGGGAG.

CDR3 amino acids: CASSSLDSSYEQYF. CDR3 bases read: TGTGCCAGCAGCTCCCTGGACAGTTCCTACGAG. This chain links TRBV5-4 with TRBJ2-7, with D tentatively TRBD1 (6 bases). The read ends 3 residues early relative to the CDR3; the germline J gene fills the gap. Trimming took 3 bases from V and 1 from J, leaving 11 bases between them. The CDR3 is 14 amino acids. Germline CDR1 reads SGHNT; CDR2 reads YYREEE (reference sequence).

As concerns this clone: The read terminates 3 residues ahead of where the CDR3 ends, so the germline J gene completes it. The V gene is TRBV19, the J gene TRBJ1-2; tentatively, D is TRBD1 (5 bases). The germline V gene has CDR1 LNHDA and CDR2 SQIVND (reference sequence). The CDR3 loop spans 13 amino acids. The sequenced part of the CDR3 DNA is TGTGCCAGTAGTCTTTTGGGGGGGGAAGGC. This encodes CASSLLGGEG. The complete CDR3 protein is CASSLLGGEGYTF.

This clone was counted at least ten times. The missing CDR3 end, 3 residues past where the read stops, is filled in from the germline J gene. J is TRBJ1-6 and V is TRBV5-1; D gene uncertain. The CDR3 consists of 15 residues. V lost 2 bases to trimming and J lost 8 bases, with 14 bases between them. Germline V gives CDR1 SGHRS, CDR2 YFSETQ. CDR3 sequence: CASSFSTVEDSPLHF. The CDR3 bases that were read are TGCGCCAGCAGCTTCAGTACAGTAGAAGATTCACCC.